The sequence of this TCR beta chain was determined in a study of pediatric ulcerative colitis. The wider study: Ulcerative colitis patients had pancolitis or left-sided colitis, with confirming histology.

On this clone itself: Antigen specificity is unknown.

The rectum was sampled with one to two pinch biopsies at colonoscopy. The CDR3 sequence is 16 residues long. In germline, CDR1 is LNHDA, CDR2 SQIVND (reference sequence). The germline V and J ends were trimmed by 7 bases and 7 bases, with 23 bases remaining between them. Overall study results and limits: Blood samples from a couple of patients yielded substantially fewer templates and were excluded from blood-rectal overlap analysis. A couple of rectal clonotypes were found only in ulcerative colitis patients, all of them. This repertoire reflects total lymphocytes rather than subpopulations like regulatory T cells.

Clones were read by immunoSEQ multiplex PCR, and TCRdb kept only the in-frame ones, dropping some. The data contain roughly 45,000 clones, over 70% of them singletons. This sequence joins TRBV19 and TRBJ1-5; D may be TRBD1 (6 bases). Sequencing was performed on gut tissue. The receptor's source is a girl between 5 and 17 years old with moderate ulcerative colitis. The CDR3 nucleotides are TGTGCCAGTATCCAAAGGGGAGCAGGGGAAGGACAGCCCCAGCATTTT. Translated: CASIQRGAGEGQPQHF.